This TCR beta chain was captured by sequencing in a study of blood T cell repertoires in COVID-19. Overall study context: T cells, B-cell-depleted T cells, or PBMCs provided the cDNA or gDNA that served as material.

Authors' data handling: Amplifying reference gene primers gave estimates of nucleated cell counts. This table comes from immunoSEQ multiplex PCR, and its TCRdb copy is limited to in-frame clones, with some not included. The D gene and trimming were derived from the DNA, and the V and J assignments and clone size from that table. This sample has 310,000 or so clones, with 88% found just once. Germline CDR1 reads SEHNR; CDR2 reads FQNEAQ (reference sequence). V was cut by 5 bases and J by 3 bases, with 10 bases left in between. The CDR3 covers 13 residues. Enrolled during active infection, Seattle patients were then followed longitudinally.

The sequence derives from a woman aged 25 to 45 with COVID-19, enrolled during active disease. The J gene is TRBJ1-1, the V gene TRBV7-9; D may be TRBD1 (6 bases). Sequencing was carried out using peripheral blood. This chain's CDR3 is CASSRGADTEAFF. Written as DNA, the CDR3 is TGTGCCAGCAGCCGGGGGGCGGACACTGAAGCTTTCTTT.